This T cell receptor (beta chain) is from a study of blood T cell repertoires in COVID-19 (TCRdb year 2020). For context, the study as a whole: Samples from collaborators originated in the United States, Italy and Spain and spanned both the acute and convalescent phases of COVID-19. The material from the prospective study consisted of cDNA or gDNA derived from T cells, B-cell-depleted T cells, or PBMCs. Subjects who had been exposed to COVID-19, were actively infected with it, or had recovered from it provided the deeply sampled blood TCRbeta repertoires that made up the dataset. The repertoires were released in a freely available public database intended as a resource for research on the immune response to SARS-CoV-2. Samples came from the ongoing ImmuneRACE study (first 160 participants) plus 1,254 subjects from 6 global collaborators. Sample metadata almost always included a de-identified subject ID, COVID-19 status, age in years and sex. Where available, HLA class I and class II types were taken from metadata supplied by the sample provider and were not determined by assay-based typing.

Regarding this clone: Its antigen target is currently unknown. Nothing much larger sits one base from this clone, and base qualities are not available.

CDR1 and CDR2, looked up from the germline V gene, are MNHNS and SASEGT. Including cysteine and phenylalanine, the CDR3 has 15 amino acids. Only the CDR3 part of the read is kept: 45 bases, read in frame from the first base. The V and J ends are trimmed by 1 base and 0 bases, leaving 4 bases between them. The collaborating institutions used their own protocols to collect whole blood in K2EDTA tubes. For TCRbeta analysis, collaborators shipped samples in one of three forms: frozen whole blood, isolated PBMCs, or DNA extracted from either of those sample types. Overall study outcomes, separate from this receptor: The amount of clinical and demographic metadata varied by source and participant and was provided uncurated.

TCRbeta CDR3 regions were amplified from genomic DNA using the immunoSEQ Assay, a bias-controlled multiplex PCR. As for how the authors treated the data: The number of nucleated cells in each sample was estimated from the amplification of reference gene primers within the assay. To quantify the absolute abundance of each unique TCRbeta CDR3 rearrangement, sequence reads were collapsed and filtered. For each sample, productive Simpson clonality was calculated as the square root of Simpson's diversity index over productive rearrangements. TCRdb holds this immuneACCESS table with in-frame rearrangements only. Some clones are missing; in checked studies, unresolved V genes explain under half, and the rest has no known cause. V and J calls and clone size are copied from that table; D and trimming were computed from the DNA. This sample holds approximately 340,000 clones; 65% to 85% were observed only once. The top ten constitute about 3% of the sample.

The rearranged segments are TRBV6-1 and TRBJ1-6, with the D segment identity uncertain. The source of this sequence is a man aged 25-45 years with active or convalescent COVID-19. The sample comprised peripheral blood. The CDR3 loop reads CASSEVGSYNSPLHF. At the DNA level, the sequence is TGTGCCAGCAGTGAAGTCGGCTCCTATAATTCACCCCTCCACTTT.